Listed below are T cell receptor beta chains from one sample, sequenced in a study of beta chain features in type 1 diabetes. Sequencing used immunoSEQ multiplex PCR; TCRdb keeps in-frame clones, though not all of them. The table lists a few hundred thousand clones, around a tenth of them singletons. The source material was central memory CD4+ T cells from blood. The receptors were sampled from a man aged 30-40 years with type 1 diabetes. The CDR3 runs from the conserved cysteine through the conserved F or W. D genes are given only for firm matches.

j_call	d_call	v_call	cdr3_aa
TRBJ1-2	.	TRBV4-3	CASSQMTGPYGYTF
TRBJ1-1	TRBD1	TRBV27	CASRDRGLISTEAFF
TRBJ2-1	TRBD1	TRBV13	CASRTGSRNEQFF
TRBJ2-3	TRBD2	TRBV27	CASRFSGRDSNTLLTDTQYF
TRBJ2-3	.	TRBV5-5	CASSFPGRPDTQYF
TRBJ1-1	TRBD1	TRBV7-9	CASLPRGGPSLNTEAFF
TRBJ2-7	TRBD2	TRBV14	CASSQPYPPSGSYEQYF
TRBJ2-7	TRBD2	TRBV27	CASASGYEQYF
TRBJ1-1	.	TRBV11-2	CASSLGGNTEAFF
TRBJ2-7	.	TRBV29-1	CSVEGGTGAYEQYF
TRBJ1-5	.	TRBV7-8	CASSLGGNSNQPQHF
TRBJ2-7	TRBD1	TRBV28	CASSTPGTGGLEQYF
TRBJ2-3	TRBD2	TRBV10-3	CAIRTSGRTDTQYF
.	.	TRBV19	CASSGRGPGELFF
TRBJ2-1	.	TRBV19	CASSIDEGAQGNEQFF
TRBJ1-2	.	TRBV28	CASRPPGGFYGYTF
TRBJ2-1	.	TRBV28	CASSLSAGVNEQFF
TRBJ1-1	.	TRBV7-2	CASSSRVALGDTEAFF
TRBJ2-1	TRBD2	TRBV11-2	CASSYGLRTSRPGEQFF
TRBJ2-1	.	TRBV10-3	CAIRSGRESGYNEQFF
TRBJ2-5	.	TRBV28	CASGAGNSREQYF
TRBJ2-7	TRBD1	TRBV28	CASTRPGQGRYEQYF
TRBJ2-1	.	TRBV11-1	CASSFRPIGNEQFF
TRBJ1-5	.	TRBV5-5	CASSPDNNQPQHF
TRBJ2-2	TRBD2	TRBV10-3	CAISSGRNTGELFF
TRBJ2-3	.	TRBV5-1	CASSLVGGTTDTQYF
TRBJ2-6	.	TRBV19	CASSSLSLSGANVLTF
TRBJ2-7	TRBD1	TRBV27	CASKRQGPYEQYF
TRBJ2-1	TRBD2	TRBV6-5	CASSYGTISNEQFF
TRBJ2-1	TRBD1	TRBV27	CASSFRDRSSYNEQFF
TRBJ1-1	.	TRBV19	CASRRGDMNTEAFF
TRBJ1-2	.	TRBV6-5	CASSRQQGDYGYTF
TRBJ2-3	.	TRBV28	CASRVYGMDTDTQYF
TRBJ2-1	.	TRBV7-2	CASSLQGFGGDEQFF
TRBJ1-5	.	TRBV7-2	CASSLGQEYGPQHF
TRBJ2-7	TRBD2	TRBV2	CASSETSGSYEQYF
TRBJ2-1	TRBD2	TRBV5-6	CASSTGLAGNEQFF
TRBJ2-7	.	TRBV5-4	CASSLEAGGSEQYF
TRBJ2-5	.	TRBV5-1	CASSLPGQRKETQYF
TRBJ2-7	TRBD1	TRBV28	CASSFTGDLYEQYF
TRBJ1-4	.	TRBV14	CASSRWNEKLFF
TRBJ2-3	TRBD1	TRBV5-4	CASSLRLTGGTDTQYF
TRBJ2-7	.	TRBV1	CTSSRRDTAYEQYF
TRBJ1-2	.	TRBV20-1	CSAKGRGGYTF
TRBJ2-2	.	TRBV2	CASRALPTGELFF
TRBJ1-5	TRBD1	TRBV6-5	CASSPDRAGEPQHF
TRBJ2-7	TRBD1	TRBV5-1	CASSWAGTEYEQYF
TRBJ2-3	TRBD1	TRBV11-2	CAVLTGAGTDTQYF
TRBJ2-7	.	TRBV4-2	CASSQEEGPYEQYF
TRBJ2-3	TRBD2	TRBV5-4	CASSLAPGTSKDTQYF
TRBJ2-7	TRBD2	TRBV4-3	CASSHSSGRMDEQYF
TRBJ1-2	.	TRBV7-9	CASSLASGGGYGYTF
TRBJ2-7	TRBD2	TRBV10-2	CASSELAGKNEQYF
TRBJ2-2	.	TRBV2	CASSMDELNTGELFF
TRBJ2-7	.	TRBV10-3	CAISLSGTYEQYF
TRBJ2-2	.	TRBV28	CASIGGNTGELFF
TRBJ2-5	TRBD1	TRBV5-6	CASSLVDREGETQYF
TRBJ1-1	TRBD1	TRBV18	CASSPIYGTDTEAFF
TRBJ1-5	TRBD1	TRBV2	CASSPQGLGQPQHF
TRBJ2-5	TRBD2	TRBV5-1	CASSLIGGETQYF